A selection of T cell receptor beta chains follows, all from one sample in a study of CD4+ T cells in melanoma. Sequenced by immunoSEQ multiplex PCR; TCRdb stores in-frame clones only, minus some. The sample lists 52,000 or so clones, approximately 70% occurring once. Specimen: tumor tissue. The receptor source for this set is a human donor with melanoma. CDR3s include the opening cysteine and the closing phenylalanine or tryptophan. D genes are given only for firm matches. Expanded clones get a size class; other rows say once, few or many, or leave the size out.

>TRBJ2-2|.|once|TRBV4-2
TGTGCCAGCAGCCAAGGCAACGCGAACACCGGGGAGCTGTTTTTT
CASSQGNANTGELFF
>TRBJ1-5|.|.|TRBV9
TGTGCCAGCAGCGTCGGGGGGGAGGGCTGGCAGCCCCAGCATTTT
CASSVGGEGWQPQHF
>TRBJ1-4|.|once|TRBV6-6
TGTGCCAGCAGCCCGATCTTGGGGGGAGATGAAAAACTGTTTTTT
CASSPILGGDEKLFF
>TRBJ1-1|.|.|TRBV4-3
TGCGCCAGCAGCCGGCAGGGGATCGGGATGAACACTGAAGCTTTCTTT
CASSRQGIGMNTEAFF
>TRBJ1-1|.|.|TRBV5-1
TGCGCCAGCAGCGCAGTTAACACTGAAGCTTTCTTT
CASSAVNTEAFF
>TRBJ2-5|.|once|TRBV7-3
TGTGCCAGCAGCTTGGCCGGGACACTCCAAGAGACCCAGTACTTC
CASSLAGTLQETQYF
>TRBJ1-6|.|few|TRBV5-5
TGTGCCAGCAGCGTTCAGGGGAACCTAAATTCACCCCTCCACTTT
CASSVQGNLNSPLHF
>TRBJ1-5|.|.|TRBV28
TGTGCCAGCACCCCCTCGAGGCCTGATCAGCCCCAGCATTTT
CASTPSRPDQPQHF
>TRBJ1-6|.|few|TRBV11-2
TGTGCCAGCAGCCCTATCCCTGCCGGTTTCAGGAATTCACCCCTCCACTTT
CASSPIPAGFRNSPLHF
>TRBJ2-7|.|.|TRBV7-8
TGTGCCAGCAGCCGTGACGGAACAAGGGACGAGCAGTACTTC
CASSRDGTRDEQYF
>TRBJ1-2|.|.|TRBV6-6
TGTGCCAGCAGTTACTCGTCGACAGCGATCGAATATGGCTACACCTTC
CASSYSSTAIEYGYTF
>TRBJ1-5|.|.|TRBV5-6
TGTGCCAGCAGCTACCGGGAACAGCCCCAGCATTTT
CASSYREQPQHF
>TRBJ1-1|.|.|TRBV5-1
TGCGCCAGCAGCCCCGACAGGCGATGGACTGAAGCTTTCTTT
CASSPDRRWTEAFF
>TRBJ2-3|TRBD1|.|TRBV9
TGTGCCAGCAGCGCCGACAGGGGGAGGGTCTCAGATACGCAGTATTTT
CASSADRGRVSDTQYF